This TCR beta chain was recorded in a study of blood T cells in healthy people across ages. This clonotype has just a few counts. Its matching antigen is unknown. Total RNA was extracted at no less than 6 micrograms per sample. Together with a sample-barcoded 5' primer, a J-beta primer mix was included in a second PCR lasting about 6 to 11 cycles. Via MiXCR, TCRdb re-called the 5' RACE reads, giving one row per CDR3 protein. Of about 680,000 distinct CDR3 sequences in the sample, more than 40% were seen once. The CDR3 is 15 amino acids. Germline V gives CDR1 SEHNR, CDR2 FQNEAQ (reference sequence). V lost 2 bases and J 5 bases, leaving 12 bases between the germline ends. Findings and limits, study-wide: Without sorted subsets, naive and antigen-experienced compartments could not be conclusively compared.

The V and J genes are TRBV7-9 and TRBJ1-4; D gene ambiguous. The source is a woman in her fifties or sixties in good health. The material sequenced was blood. The CDR3 region is CASSLSYLPNEKLFF. For the CDR3, the DNA is TGTGCCAGCAGCTTAAGCTATCTTCCCAATGAAAAACTGTTTTTT.